Listed here are 23 T cell receptor beta chains from one sample, sequenced in a study of CD8+CD57+ T cells in acquired aplastic anemia. Researchers used genomic DNA as the template to profile TCR beta VDJ and CDR3. From the reads, TCRdb called clonotypes with MiXCR, one entry per CDR3 protein. The profile shows a few hundred thousand distinct CDR3 sequences, over 60% of them singletons. The sample taken for sequencing was sorted CD4+, CD8+, or CD8+CD57+ T cells (not recorded which) from PBMCs. The receptors come from a human donor in good health.

The chain couples TRBV7-8 to TRBJ2-2, with 9 bases that match TRBD1. Germline V gene sequence: CDR1 SGHVS, CDR2 FQNEAQ. The CDR3 has 16 residues. Unmatched junction bases numbered 9, after V lost 4 bases and J lost 6 bases. CDR3 sequence reads: CASSSLGTGKSGELFF. The CDR3, as DNA: TGTGCCAGCAGCTCCCTCGGGACAGGGAAATCCGGGGAGCTGTTTTTT.

The chain has TRBV20-1 and TRBJ2-5; 9 nucleotides align to TRBD2. The CDR3 sequence is 15 residues long. The J segment lost 5 bases and the V segment lost 6 bases, leaving 13 bases of the junction unmatched. CDR1 and CDR2 (germline): DFQATT, SNEGSKA (reference sequence). The CDR3, as DNA: TGCAGTGCAGCGGGAGGCGGGAGAGGAAGGGAGACCCAGTACTTC. Its translation: CSAAGGGRGRETQYF.

The chain combines TRBV10-3 with TRBJ1-1; a possible D gene is TRBD1 (6 bases). CDR3 size: 13 residues. Trimming shortened V by 7 bases and J by 1 base, and 10 bases separated the two germline ends. Germline loops: CDR1 ENHRY, CDR2 SYGVKD. This CDR3 reads CAITRTANTEAFF. In DNA form, the CDR3 reads TGTGCCATCACCAGGACAGCGAACACTGAAGCTTTCTTT.

The rearrangement uses TRBV6-6 and TRBJ2-3; 9 positions agree with TRBD2. The CDR3 consists of 16 residues. V was clipped by 0 bases and J by 4 bases; unmatched bases: 5. Germline assignment: CDR1 MNHNY and CDR2 SVGAGI (reference sequence). CDR3: CASSYSGLAGPDTQYF. The CDR3 coding sequence is TGTGCCAGCAGTTACTCCGGCCTAGCGGGGCCAGATACGCAGTATTTT.

This clonotype was seen more than once but under ten times. The J gene is TRBJ2-7, the V gene TRBV20-1; D tentatively reads TRBD1 or TRBD2 (5 bases each). The CDR3 loop spans 12 amino acids. The germline CDR1 and CDR2 sequences are DFQATT and SNEGSKA (reference sequence). V lost 4 bases, J lost 7 bases, and 14 bases lay in between. As DNA, the CDR3 is TGCAGTGCTAATGGGGGTACGGGAGAGCAGTACTTC. Translated, it gives CSANGGTGEQYF.

This clonotype appeared many times. The chain uses TRBV27 and TRBJ2-7; 11 nucleotides agree with TRBD1. There are 14 residues in the CDR3. Trimming took 6 bases from V and 6 from J; bases not matched to a gene: 7. Germline CDR1 is MNHEY and CDR2 is SMNVEV (reference sequence). The CDR3 DNA follows: TGTGCCAGCAGCCCCGGGACAGGGGGTCCCGAGCAGTACTTC. Its protein product is CASSPGTGGPEQYF.

This clonotype was detected many times. The V call is TRBV11-2, the J call TRBJ2-1; D might be TRBD2 (5 bases). Germline V CDR1 and CDR2: SGHAT, FQNNGV. The V gene lost 0 bases and the J gene lost 7 bases, with 19 bases spanning the gap. The CDR3 has 17 residues. CDR3 amino acids: CASSLDLSGRVVNEQFF. The CDR3 coding sequence is TGTGCCAGCAGCTTAGATCTTTCGGGAAGAGTTGTGAATGAGCAGTTCTTC.

In the case of this clonotype: Its ends do not fully match the called genes, so a read error is possible. The rearrangement joins TRBV5-1 to TRBJ1-2; D perhaps matches TRBD1 (6 bases). The CDR3 covers 13 residues. CDR1 and CDR2 from the germline V gene are SGHRS and YFSETQ. The CDR3 sequence: CASSASGAMGYTF. The CDR3 DNA reads TGTGCCAGCAGCGCTTCGGGGGCCATGGGCTACACCTTC. Looking up the rest from reference TRBV5-1 and TRBJ1-2 gives the full variable domain: KAGVTQTPRYLIKTRGQQVTLSCSPISGHRSVSWYQQTPGQGLQFLFEYFSETQRNKGNFPGRFSGRQFSNSRSEMNVSTLELGDSALYLCASSASGAMGYTFGSGTRLTVV.

V gene TRBV7-9 combines with J gene TRBJ1-1; maybe TRBD1 (6 bases). Germline-derived CDR1 and CDR2 are SEHNR and FQNEAQ (reference sequence). The CDR3 length is 14 residues. Trimming shortened V by 1 base and J by 6 bases, and 12 bases separated the two germline ends. CDR3 amino acids: CASSLGGGFAEAFF. CDR3 DNA: TGTGCCAGCAGCTTAGGAGGGGGGTTCGCTGAAGCTTTCTTT.

This clonotype was seen many times. V gene TRBV5-8 combines with J gene TRBJ1-1, with unresolved D. This CDR3 is built from 16 residues. The germline V gene encodes CDR1 SGHTS and CDR2 YDEGEE. The germline V and J ends were trimmed by 4 bases and 0 bases, with 16 bases remaining between them. The CDR3, as DNA: TGTGCCAGCAGCCTAGGGTTCCTCGCTATGAACACTGAAGCTTTCTTT. It encodes CASSLGFLAMNTEAFF.

This clonotype showed up many times. The V gene is TRBV6-1, the J gene TRBJ2-7; 8 nucleotides agree with TRBD2. Per the germline V gene, CDR1 is MNHNS and CDR2 is SASEGT. Trimming took 2 bases from V and 5 from J; bases not matched to a gene: 8. The CDR3 is made up of 15 amino acids. CDR3 nucleotide sequence: TGTGCCAGCAGTGAATTTAGGGACGGGGGGGACGAGCAGTACTTC. Its translation: CASSEFRDGGDEQYF.

This chain links TRBV19 with TRBJ2-7, with a possible D match to TRBD2 (6 bases). The CDR3 consists of 13 residues. In germline, CDR1 is LNHDA, CDR2 SQIVND (reference sequence). The ends were cut back, 9 bases at V and 5 bases at J, with 17 bases in the middle. The CDR3 reads CASKTHGGDEQYF. The CDR3 DNA follows: TGTGCCAGCAAAACCCACGGAGGGGACGAGCAGTACTTC.

This clonotype was seen only a few times. The V gene is TRBV7-2, the J gene TRBJ1-3; maybe TRBD1 (5 bases). Germline CDR1 and CDR2: SGHTA and FQGNSA. This CDR3 has 16 residues. V lost 3 bases and J 3 bases, leaving 15 bases between the germline ends. CDR3 amino acids: CASSFALQGGGNTIYF. The CDR3 DNA is TGTGCCAGCAGCTTCGCCCTCCAGGGAGGTGGAAACACCATATATTTT.

This clonotype has at least ten counts. The V call is TRBV15, the J call TRBJ2-1, with D perhaps TRBD1 (5 bases). From germline, CDR1 is LNHNV and CDR2 YYDKDF (reference sequence). Deletions cut 0 bases from V and 5 bases from J, with 20 bases between. CDR3 length: 18 amino acids. The CDR3 DNA is TGTGCCACCAGCAGAGATAATTTTTGGGGCGGATCGGACAATGAGCAGTTCTTC. It is translated as CATSRDNFWGGSDNEQFF.

This clonotype was seen only once. This chain uses TRBV20-1 with TRBJ1-1; 10 nucleotides agree with TRBD1. Looked up from germline, CDR1 is DFQATT and CDR2 is SNEGSKA (reference sequence). The CDR3 sequence is 15 residues long. V was clipped by 1 base and J by 3 bases; unmatched bases: 5. In DNA, the CDR3 is TGCAGTGCTAGAGGGGACAGGGGTTTTCACACTGAAGCTTTCTTT. Translation: CSARGDRGFHTEAFF.

Details on this clonotype: The junction and the germline gene differ at one end; a read error may be behind it. The rearrangement joins TRBV7-9 to TRBJ1-1; TRBD1 matches at 9 bases. Germline CDR1 and CDR2: SEHNR and FQNEAQ (reference sequence). The CDR3 loop spans 14 amino acids. The CDR3 nucleotides are TGTGCCAGCAGCTTCCCGGACAGGGGTTGGGTACCGGTCTTT. Translation: CASSFPDRGWVPVF.

This chain joins TRBV2 and TRBJ1-2, with no clear D. The CDR3 length is 11 residues. The germline gives CDR1 SNHLY, CDR2 FYNNEI. V shed 8 bases and J shed 6 bases, with 10 bases lying between them. CDR3 nucleotide sequence: TGTGCCAGCTCAGCGACGGATGGCTACACCTTC. Amino acids: CASSATDGYTF.

This clonotype was seen many times. This chain connects TRBV5-5 to TRBJ2-7; TRBD1 or TRBD2 may be the D gene (5 bases each). Looked up from germline, CDR1 is SGHKS and CDR2 is YYEKEE (reference sequence). CDR3 length: 15 amino acids. The V and J ends lost 4 bases and 5 bases respectively, with 19 bases between them. In nucleotides, the CDR3 is TGTGCCAGCAGCGACTACGTTGGGGGATCCAACGAGCAGTACTTC. Amino acid sequence: CASSDYVGGSNEQYF.

This clonotype was recorded only once. The gene calls are TRBV15 and TRBJ1-2; unclear D gene. V lost 6 bases and J lost 5, with 10 bases in between. The CDR3 has 12 amino acids. Germline V lookup: CDR1 LNHNV, CDR2 YYDKDF (reference sequence). CDR3 in DNA: TGTGCCACCAGAGACCCCAAATATGGCTACACCTTC. Its translation is CATRDPKYGYTF.

A note on this clonotype: The germline gene is not matched at one end of the junction; a read error may be the cause. The rearrangement links TRBV7-2 to TRBJ1-1; D unclear. This CDR3 has 12 amino acids. Germline values: CDR1 SGHTA, CDR2 FQGNSA. The CDR3 nucleotides are TGCGCCAGCAGGCAACGTCTCACTGAAGCTTTCTTT. Translating it yields CASRQRLTEAFF.

This clonotype turned up a few times. The chain couples TRBV7-8 to TRBJ2-7; D gene unclear. The V end was cut by 8 bases, the J end by 2 bases, with 1 base between. CDR1 is SGHVS and CDR2 is FQNEAQ in the germline V gene. The CDR3 has 9 amino acids. The CDR3 DNA is TGTGCCAGCCCCTACGAGCAGTACTTC. This gives the protein CASPYEQYF. The variable domain in full, completed from reference TRBV7-8 and TRBJ2-7, reads GAGVSQSPRYKVAKRGQDVALRCDPISGHVSLFWYQQALGQGPEFLTYFQNEAQLDKSGLPSDRFFAERPEGSVSTLKIQRTQQEDSAVYLCASPYEQYFGPGTRLTVT.

This clonotype has at least ten counts. The V and J genes are TRBV5-6 and TRBJ1-1, with a tentative D call TRBD1 (6 bases). Germline V gene sequence: CDR1 SGHDT, CDR2 YYEEEE. V was pared by 0 bases and J by 7 bases, with 13 bases between. The length of the CDR3 is 14 residues. CDR3 protein: CASSLGAGADEAFF. CDR3 coding DNA: TGTGCCAGCAGCTTGGGGGCGGGGGCTGATGAAGCTTTCTTT.

Ten or more counts support this clonotype. The rearrangement uses TRBV5-6 and TRBJ1-1, with 9 bases lining up with TRBD1. J lost 7 bases, V lost 3 bases, and 10 bases had no gene match. The germline V gene has CDR1 SGHDT and CDR2 YYEEEE. The CDR3 covers 15 residues. CDR3 DNA sequence: TGTGCCAGCAGCTCCAGACAGGGGGGGAGTAATGAAGCTTTCTTT. Protein product: CASSSRQGGSNEAFF. Combining the CDR3 with reference TRBV5-6 and TRBJ1-1 gives the whole variable domain DAGVTQSPTHLIKTRGQQVTLRCSPKSGHDTVSWYQQALGQGPQFIFQYYEEEERQRGNFPDRFSGHQFPNYSSELNVNALLLGDSALYLCASSSRQGGSNEAFFGQGTRLTVV.